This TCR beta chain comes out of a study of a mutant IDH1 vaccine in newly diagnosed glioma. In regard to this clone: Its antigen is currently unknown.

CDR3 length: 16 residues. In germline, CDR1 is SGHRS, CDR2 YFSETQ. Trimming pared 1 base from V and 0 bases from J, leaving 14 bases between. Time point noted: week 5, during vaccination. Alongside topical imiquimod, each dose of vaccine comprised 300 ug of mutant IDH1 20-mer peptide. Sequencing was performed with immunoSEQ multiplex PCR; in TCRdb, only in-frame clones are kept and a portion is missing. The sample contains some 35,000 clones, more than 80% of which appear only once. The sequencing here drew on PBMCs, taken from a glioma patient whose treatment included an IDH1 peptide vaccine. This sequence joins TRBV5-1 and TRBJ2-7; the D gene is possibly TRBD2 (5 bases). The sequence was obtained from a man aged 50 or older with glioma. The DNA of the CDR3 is TGCGCCAGCAGCTTGTTGTATACGGGGAGCTCCTACGAGCAGTACTTC. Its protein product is CASSLLYTGSSYEQYF.